This T cell receptor beta chain is from a study of blood T cell repertoires in COVID-19. Background on the study: The origin of the acute and convalescent COVID-19 samples was the United States, Italy and Spain.

Germline CDR1 and CDR2: MNHEY and SVGAGI. V gave up 0 bases and J gave up 9 bases, with 11 bases separating them. The CDR3 has 13 amino acids. Measured with immunoSEQ multiplex PCR; TCRdb has only the in-frame clones, and not every one. Here the sample spans about 160,000 clones, 82% being singletons. The study recruited people aged roughly 18 to 100 years across under 25 US areas. Participant-given clinical history determined each cohort assignment. Donors of Cohort 3 who recovered were those that had two negative PCRs, clearance, or symptom resolution. Specimen: PBMCs or T cells enriched from blood (not recorded which). V is TRBV6-5 and J is TRBJ1-2; D perhaps matches TRBD1 (5 bases). The receptor comes from a man aged 60-69 years who had recovered from COVID-19. The CDR3 DNA follows: TGTGCCAGCAGTTACTCGGCAGGGCGTAGCTACACCTTC. Its translation is CASSYSAGRSYTF.